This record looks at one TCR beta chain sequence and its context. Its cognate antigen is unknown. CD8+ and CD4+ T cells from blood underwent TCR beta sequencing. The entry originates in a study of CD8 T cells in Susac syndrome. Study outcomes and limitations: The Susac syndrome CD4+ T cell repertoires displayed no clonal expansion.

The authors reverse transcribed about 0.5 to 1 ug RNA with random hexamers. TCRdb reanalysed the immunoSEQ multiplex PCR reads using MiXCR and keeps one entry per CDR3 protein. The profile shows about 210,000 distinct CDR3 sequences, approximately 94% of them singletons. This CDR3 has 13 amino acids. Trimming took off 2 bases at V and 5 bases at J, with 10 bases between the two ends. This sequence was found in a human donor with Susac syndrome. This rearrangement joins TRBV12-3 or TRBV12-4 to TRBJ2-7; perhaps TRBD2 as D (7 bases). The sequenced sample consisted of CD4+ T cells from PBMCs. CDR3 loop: CASSLWGGDEQYF. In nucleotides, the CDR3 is TGTGCCAGCAGTTTATGGGGGGGCGACGAGCAGTACTTC.